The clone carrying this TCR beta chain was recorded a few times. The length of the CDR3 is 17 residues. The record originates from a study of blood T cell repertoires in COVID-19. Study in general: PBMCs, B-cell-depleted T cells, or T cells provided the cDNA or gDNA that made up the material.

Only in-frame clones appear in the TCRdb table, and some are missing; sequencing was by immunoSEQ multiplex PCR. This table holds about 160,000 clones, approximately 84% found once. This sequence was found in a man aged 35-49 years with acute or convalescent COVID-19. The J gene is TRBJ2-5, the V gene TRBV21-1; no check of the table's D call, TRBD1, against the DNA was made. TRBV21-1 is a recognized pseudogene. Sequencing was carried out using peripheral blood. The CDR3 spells CASSKEARDRGRETQYF. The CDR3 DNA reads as TGTGCCAGCAGCAAAGAGGCGAGAGACAGGGGGCGGGAGACCCAGTACTTC.